A selection of T cell receptor beta chains follows, all from one sample in a study of Ad26.COV2.S vaccination and SARS-CoV-2 variants. TCRdb keeps only in-frame clones here, not all; method: immunoSEQ multiplex PCR. The sample shows about 280,000 clones, approximately 89% of them seen only once. Sequences were derived from peripheral blood, sampled in a trial of Ad26.COV2.S vaccine versus placebo. These receptors all come from a person between 18 and 65 years old who received the Ad26.COV2.S COVID-19 vaccine or a placebo. Each CDR3 is given with its conserved first and last residue. D genes are given only for firm matches. Rows give clone size only sometimes, using once, few, many, or a class for an expanded clone.

CDR3 protein: CASSLGGRIAEAFF
CDR3 DNA: TGTGCCAGCAGCTTAGGCGGACGCATTGCTGAAGCTTTCTTT
clone size: .
J gene: TRBJ1-1
D gene: .
V gene: TRBV7-3

CDR3 protein: CAIQDRVRTEAFF
CDR3 DNA: TGTGCCATCCAGGACAGGGTCCGCACTGAAGCTTTCTTT
clone size: .
J gene: TRBJ1-1
D gene: TRBD1
V gene: TRBV10-3

CDR3 protein: CASSRTSGRNSYEQYF
CDR3 DNA: TGTGCCAGCAGTAGGACTAGCGGGAGAAATTCCTACGAGCAGTACTTC
clone size: .
J gene: TRBJ2-7
D gene: TRBD2
V gene: TRBV27

CDR3 protein: CSASRGWTGELFF
CDR3 DNA: TGCAGTGCTAGTCGCGGATGGACCGGGGAGCTGTTTTTT
clone size: .
J gene: TRBJ2-2
D gene: .
V gene: TRBV20-1

CDR3 protein: CASSVGTVETQYF
CDR3 DNA: TGTGCCAGCAGCGTAGGGACCGTAGAGACCCAGTACTTC
clone size: .
J gene: TRBJ2-5
D gene: .
V gene: TRBV9

CDR3 protein: CASSDRATNYGYTF
CDR3 DNA: TGTGCCAGCAGTGACAGGGCCACTAACTATGGCTACACCTTC
clone size: .
J gene: TRBJ1-2
D gene: .
V gene: TRBV25-1

CDR3 protein: CASSPLGEGEKNTQYF
CDR3 DNA: TGTGCCAGTAGTCCCCTCGGAGAGGGGGAAAAAAATACGCAGTATTTT
clone size: .
J gene: TRBJ2-3
D gene: .
V gene: TRBV19

CDR3 protein: CASSQTSGRHEQFF
CDR3 DNA: TGTGCCAGCAGCCAGACTAGCGGGAGGCATGAGCAGTTCTTC
clone size: once
J gene: TRBJ2-1
D gene: TRBD2
V gene: TRBV7-6

CDR3 protein: CASSEDLRVQETQYF
CDR3 DNA: TGCGCCAGCAGCGAGGACCTGCGGGTCCAAGAGACCCAGTACTTC
clone size: .
J gene: TRBJ2-5
D gene: .
V gene: TRBV5-1

CDR3 protein: CASSVDWGQQAFF
CDR3 DNA: TGTGCCAGCAGCGTCGATTGGGGACAGCAAGCTTTCTTT
clone size: .
J gene: TRBJ1-1
D gene: TRBD1
V gene: TRBV9

CDR3 protein: CASRWGAKETQYF
CDR3 DNA: TGTGCCAGCAGGTGGGGGGCTAAAGAGACCCAGTACTTC
clone size: .
J gene: TRBJ2-5
D gene: .
V gene: TRBV5-8

CDR3 protein: CASTRTNSNQPQHF
CDR3 DNA: TGTGCCAGCACTAGGACAAATAGCAATCAGCCCCAGCATTTT
clone size: once
J gene: TRBJ1-5
D gene: .
V gene: TRBV7-2

CDR3 protein: CASSVASGNTGELFF
CDR3 DNA: TGTGCCAGCAGCGTAGCTAGTGGGAACACCGGGGAGCTGTTTTTT
clone size: few
J gene: TRBJ2-2
D gene: .
V gene: TRBV9

CDR3 protein: CASTQGKGARQPQHF
CDR3 DNA: TGTGCCAGCACCCAGGGAAAGGGGGCACGACAGCCCCAGCATTTT
clone size: few
J gene: TRBJ1-5
D gene: TRBD1
V gene: TRBV28

CDR3 protein: CASSPVQGARGEQYF
CDR3 DNA: TGTGCCAGCTCACCGGTACAGGGGGCGCGGGGCGAGCAGTACTTC
clone size: .
J gene: TRBJ2-7
D gene: TRBD1
V gene: TRBV18

CDR3 protein: CASSYLPSRFSYEQYF
CDR3 DNA: TGTGCCAGCAGTTACCTCCCAAGCCGTTTTTCCTACGAGCAGTACTTC
clone size: .
J gene: TRBJ2-7
D gene: .
V gene: TRBV6-7

CDR3 protein: CASSLGTDLNTEAFF
CDR3 DNA: TGCGCCAGCAGCTTGGGGACAGACTTGAACACTGAAGCTTTCTTT
clone size: .
J gene: TRBJ1-1
D gene: .
V gene: TRBV5-1